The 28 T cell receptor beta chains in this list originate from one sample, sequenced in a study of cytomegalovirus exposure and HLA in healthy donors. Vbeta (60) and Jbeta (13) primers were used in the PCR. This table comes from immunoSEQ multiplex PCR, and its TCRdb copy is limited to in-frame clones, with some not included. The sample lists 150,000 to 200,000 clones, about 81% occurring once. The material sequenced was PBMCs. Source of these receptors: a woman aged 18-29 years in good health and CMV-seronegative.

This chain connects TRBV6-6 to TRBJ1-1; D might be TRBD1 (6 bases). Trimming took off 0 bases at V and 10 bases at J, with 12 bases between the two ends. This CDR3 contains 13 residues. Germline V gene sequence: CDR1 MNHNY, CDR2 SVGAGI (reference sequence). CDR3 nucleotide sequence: TGTGCCAGCAGTTACTCAGGGGGTGGCGGAGCTTTCTTT. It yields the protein CASSYSGGGGAFF.

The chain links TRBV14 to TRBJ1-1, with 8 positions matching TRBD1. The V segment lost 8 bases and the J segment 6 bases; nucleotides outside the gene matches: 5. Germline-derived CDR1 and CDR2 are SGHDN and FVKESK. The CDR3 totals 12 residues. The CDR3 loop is CASGGQAPEAFF. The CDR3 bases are TGTGCCAGCGGGGGACAGGCGCCTGAAGCTTTCTTT.

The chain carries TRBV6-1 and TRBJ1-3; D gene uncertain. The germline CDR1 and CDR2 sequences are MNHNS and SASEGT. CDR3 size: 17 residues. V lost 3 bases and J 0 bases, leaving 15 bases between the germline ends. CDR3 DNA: TGTGCCAGCAGTGATCCACCCCGACCGGGCTCTGGAAACACCATATATTTT. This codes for CASSDPPRPGSGNTIYF.

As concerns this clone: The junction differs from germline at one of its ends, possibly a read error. The CDR3 here is CASSDRSGTGLPDF. Written as DNA, the CDR3 is TGTGCCAGCAGCGACCGCTCCGGGACAGGGTTGCCTGACTTC. This chain links TRBV5-5 with TRBJ2-7, with TRBD1 matching over 9 bases. Per germline, CDR1 SGHKS and CDR2 YYEKEE (reference sequence). The CDR3 contains 14 residues.

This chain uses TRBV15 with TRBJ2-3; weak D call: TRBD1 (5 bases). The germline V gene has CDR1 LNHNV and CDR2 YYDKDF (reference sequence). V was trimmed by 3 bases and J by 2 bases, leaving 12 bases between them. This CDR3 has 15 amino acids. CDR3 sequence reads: CATSRRQGYTDTQYF. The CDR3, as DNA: TGTGCCACCAGCAGGAGGCAGGGTTACACAGATACGCAGTATTTT. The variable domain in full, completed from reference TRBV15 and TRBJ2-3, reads DAMVIQNPRYQVTQFGKPVTLSCSQTLNHNVMYWYQQKSSQAPKLLFHYYDKDFNNEADTPDNFQSRRPNTSFCFLDIRSPGLGDTAMYLCATSRRQGYTDTQYFGPGTRLTVL.

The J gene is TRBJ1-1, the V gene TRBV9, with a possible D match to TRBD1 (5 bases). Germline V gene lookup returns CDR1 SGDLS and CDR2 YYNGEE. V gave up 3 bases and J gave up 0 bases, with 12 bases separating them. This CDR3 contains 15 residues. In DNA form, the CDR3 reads TGTGCCAGCAGCGACGGGGGGAGACTGAACACTGAAGCTTTCTTT. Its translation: CASSDGGRLNTEAFF.

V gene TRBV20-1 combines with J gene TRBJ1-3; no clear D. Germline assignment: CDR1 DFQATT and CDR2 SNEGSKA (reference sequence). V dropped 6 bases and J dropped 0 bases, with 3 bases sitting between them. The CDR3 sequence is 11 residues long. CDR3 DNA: TGCAGTGCCCACTCTGGAAACACCATATATTTT. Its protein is CSAHSGNTIYF.

The CDR3 nucleotides are TGTGCCAGCAGGGTCCCCGGGACAGGGGTCCACGAGCAGTACTTC. Amino acid sequence: CASRVPGTGVHEQYF. V usage is TRBV2 and J usage is TRBJ2-5, with 10 nucleotides matching TRBD1. The closer fit of TRBJ2-7 to the DNA end suggests the J call may be wrong. From germline, CDR1 is SNHLY and CDR2 FYNNEI. The CDR3 extends over 15 amino acids.

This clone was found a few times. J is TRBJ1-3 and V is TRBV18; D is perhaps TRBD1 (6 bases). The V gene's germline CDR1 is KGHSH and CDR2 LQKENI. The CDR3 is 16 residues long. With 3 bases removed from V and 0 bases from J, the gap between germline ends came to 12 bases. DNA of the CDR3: TGTGCCAGCTCACCCCTGGGACAAAACTCTGGAAACACCATATATTTT. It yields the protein CASSPLGQNSGNTIYF.

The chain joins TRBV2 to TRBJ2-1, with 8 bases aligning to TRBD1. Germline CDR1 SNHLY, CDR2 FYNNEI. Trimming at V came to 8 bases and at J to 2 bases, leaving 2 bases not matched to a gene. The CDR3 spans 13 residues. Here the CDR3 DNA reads TGTGCCAGCTCGGACAGGGCCTACAATGAGCAGTTCTTC. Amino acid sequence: CASSDRAYNEQFF.

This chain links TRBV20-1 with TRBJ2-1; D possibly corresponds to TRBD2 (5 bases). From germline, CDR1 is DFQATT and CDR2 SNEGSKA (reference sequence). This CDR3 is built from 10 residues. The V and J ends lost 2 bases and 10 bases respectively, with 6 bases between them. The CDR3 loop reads CSARREEQFF. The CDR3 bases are TGCAGTGCTAGAAGGGAGGAGCAGTTCTTC.

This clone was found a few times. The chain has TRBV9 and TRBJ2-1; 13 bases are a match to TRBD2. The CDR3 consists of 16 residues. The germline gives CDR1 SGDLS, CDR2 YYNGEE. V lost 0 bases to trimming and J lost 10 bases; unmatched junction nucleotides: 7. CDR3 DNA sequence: TGTGCCAGCAGCGTAGTATCTGGACTAGCGGGAGACGAGCAGTTCTTC. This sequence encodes CASSVVSGLAGDEQFF.

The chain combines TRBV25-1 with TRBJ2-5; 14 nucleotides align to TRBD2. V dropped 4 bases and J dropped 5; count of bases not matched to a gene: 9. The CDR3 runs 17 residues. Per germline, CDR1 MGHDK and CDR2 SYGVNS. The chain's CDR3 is CASSGTGTSGSGETQYF. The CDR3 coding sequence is TGTGCCAGCAGTGGCACCGGGACTAGCGGGAGCGGGGAGACCCAGTACTTC.

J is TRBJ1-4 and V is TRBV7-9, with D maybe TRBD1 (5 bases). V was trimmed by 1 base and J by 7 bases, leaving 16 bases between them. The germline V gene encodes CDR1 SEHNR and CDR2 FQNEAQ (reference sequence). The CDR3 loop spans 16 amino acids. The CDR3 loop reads CASSLVWGRAGEKLFF. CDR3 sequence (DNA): TGTGCCAGCAGCTTAGTTTGGGGCAGGGCTGGTGAAAAACTGTTTTTT.

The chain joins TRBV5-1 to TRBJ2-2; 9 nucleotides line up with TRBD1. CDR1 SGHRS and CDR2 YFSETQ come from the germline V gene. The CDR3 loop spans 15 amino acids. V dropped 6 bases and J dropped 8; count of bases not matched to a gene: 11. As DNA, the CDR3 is TGCGCCAGCACCAAAGGGACAGGGCAAGCGGGGGAGCTGTTTTTT. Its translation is CASTKGTGQAGELFF.

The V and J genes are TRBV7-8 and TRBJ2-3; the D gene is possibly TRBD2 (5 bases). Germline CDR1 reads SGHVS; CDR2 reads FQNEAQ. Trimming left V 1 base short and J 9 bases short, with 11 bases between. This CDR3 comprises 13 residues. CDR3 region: CASSLEMRATQYF. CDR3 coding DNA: TGTGCCAGCAGCTTAGAGATGCGGGCGACGCAGTATTTT.

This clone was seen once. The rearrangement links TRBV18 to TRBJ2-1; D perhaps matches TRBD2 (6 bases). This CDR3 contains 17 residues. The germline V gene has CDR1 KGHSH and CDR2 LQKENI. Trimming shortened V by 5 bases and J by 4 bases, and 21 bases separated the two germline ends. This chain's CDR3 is CASSVGIGSILYNEQFF. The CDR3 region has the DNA TGTGCCAGCTCAGTAGGGATCGGGAGCATACTATACAATGAGCAGTTCTTC. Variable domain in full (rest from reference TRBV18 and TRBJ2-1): NAGVMQNPRHLVRRRGQEARLRCSPMKGHSHVYWYRQLPEEGLKFMVYLQKENIIDESGMPKERFSAEFPKEGPSILRIQQVVRGDSAAYFCASSVGIGSILYNEQFFGPGTRLTVL.

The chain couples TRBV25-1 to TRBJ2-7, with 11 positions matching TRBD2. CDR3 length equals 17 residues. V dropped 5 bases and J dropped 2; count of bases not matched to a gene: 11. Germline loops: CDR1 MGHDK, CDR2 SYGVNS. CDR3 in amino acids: CASSWASGGTKAYEQYF. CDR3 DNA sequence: TGTGCCAGCAGTTGGGCTAGCGGGGGGACAAAAGCCTACGAGCAGTACTTC.

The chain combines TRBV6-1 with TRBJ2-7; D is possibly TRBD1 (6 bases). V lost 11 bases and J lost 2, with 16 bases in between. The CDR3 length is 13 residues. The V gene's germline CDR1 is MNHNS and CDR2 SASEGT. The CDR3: CAVFVQGPYEQYF. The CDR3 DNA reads TGTGCCGTCTTCGTCCAGGGGCCCTACGAGCAGTACTTC.

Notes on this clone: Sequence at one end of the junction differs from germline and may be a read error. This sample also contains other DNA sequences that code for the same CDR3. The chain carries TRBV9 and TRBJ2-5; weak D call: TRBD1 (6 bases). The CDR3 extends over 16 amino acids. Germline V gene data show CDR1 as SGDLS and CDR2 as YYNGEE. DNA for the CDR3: TGTGCCAGTAGCGTAGAGGGTAGGGGGATCCAAGAGACCCAGTACTTC. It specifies CASSVEGRGIQETQYF.

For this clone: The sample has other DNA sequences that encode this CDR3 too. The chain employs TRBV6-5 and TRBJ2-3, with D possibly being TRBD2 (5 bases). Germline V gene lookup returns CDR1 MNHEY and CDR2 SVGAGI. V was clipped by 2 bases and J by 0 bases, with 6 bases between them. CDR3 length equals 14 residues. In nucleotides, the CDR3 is TGTGCCAGCAGTTACAGGACTAGCACAGATACGCAGTATTTT. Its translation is CASSYRTSTDTQYF.

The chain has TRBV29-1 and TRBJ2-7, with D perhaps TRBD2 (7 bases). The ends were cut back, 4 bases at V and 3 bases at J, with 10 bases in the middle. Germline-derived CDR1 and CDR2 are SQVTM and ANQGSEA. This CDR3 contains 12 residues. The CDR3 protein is CSVGGGFYEQYF. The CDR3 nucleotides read TGCAGCGTTGGGGGGGGCTTCTACGAGCAGTACTTC.

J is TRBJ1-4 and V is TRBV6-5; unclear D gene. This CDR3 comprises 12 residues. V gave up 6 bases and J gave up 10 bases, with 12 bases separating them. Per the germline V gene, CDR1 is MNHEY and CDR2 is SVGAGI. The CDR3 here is CASRLAVGKLFF. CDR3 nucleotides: TGTGCCAGCAGACTGGCGGTTGGAAAACTGTTTTTT.

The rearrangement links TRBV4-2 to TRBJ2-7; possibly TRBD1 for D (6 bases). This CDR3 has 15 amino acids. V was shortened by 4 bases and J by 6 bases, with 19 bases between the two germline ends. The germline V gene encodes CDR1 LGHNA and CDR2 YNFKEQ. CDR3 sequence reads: CASSLRTDPTAEQYF. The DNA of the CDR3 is TGTGCCAGCAGCCTCAGGACAGATCCGACCGCCGAGCAGTACTTC.

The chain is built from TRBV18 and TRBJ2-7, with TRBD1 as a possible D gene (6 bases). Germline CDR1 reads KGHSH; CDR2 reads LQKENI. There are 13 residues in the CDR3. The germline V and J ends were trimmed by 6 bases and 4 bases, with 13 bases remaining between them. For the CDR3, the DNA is TGTGCCAGCTCCCAGACAGGAAGATACGAGCAGTACTTC. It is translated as CASSQTGRYEQYF.

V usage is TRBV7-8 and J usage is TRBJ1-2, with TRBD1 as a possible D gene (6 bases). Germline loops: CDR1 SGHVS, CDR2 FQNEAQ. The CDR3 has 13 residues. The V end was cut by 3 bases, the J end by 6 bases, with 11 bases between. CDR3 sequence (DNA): TGTGCCAGCAGCTTGAGAGAGGGGGATGGCTACACCTTC. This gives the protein CASSLREGDGYTF.

The chain's CDR3 is CASRQTGGYTEAFF. The DNA of the CDR3 is TGTGCCAGCAGGCAGACAGGGGGCTACACTGAAGCTTTCTTT. The chain uses TRBV6-6 and TRBJ1-1; 10 bases align to TRBD1. CDR1 is MNHNY, CDR2 SVGAGI, per germline (reference sequence). Trimming took 6 bases from V and 3 from J; bases not matched to a gene: 4. The CDR3 extends over 14 amino acids.

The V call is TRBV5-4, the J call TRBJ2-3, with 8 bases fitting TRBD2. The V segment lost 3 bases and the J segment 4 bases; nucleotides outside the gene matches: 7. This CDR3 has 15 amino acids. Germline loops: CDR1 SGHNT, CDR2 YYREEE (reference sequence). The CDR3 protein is CASSSGLDSSDTQYF. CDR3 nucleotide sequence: TGTGCCAGCAGCTCGGGACTAGACTCATCAGATACGCAGTATTTT.